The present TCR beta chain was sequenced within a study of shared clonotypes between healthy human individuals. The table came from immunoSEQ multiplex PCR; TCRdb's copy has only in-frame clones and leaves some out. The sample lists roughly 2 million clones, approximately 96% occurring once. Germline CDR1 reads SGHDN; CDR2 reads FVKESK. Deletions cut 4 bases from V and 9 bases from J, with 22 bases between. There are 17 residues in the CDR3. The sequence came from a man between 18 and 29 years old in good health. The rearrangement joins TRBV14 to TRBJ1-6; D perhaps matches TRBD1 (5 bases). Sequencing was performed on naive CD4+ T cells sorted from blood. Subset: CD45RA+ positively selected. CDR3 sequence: CASSLTGTIMTGSPLHF. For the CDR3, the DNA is TGTGCCAGCAGCCTAACCGGGACTATAATGACCGGTTCACCCCTCCACTTT.